These 21 T cell receptor beta chains were all obtained from the same sample, sequenced in a study of blood T cells in healthy people across ages. Together with a sample-barcoded 5' primer, a J-beta primer mix was included in a second PCR lasting about 6 to 11 cycles. TCRdb re-called the 5' RACE reads with MiXCR, one entry per CDR3 protein. The data contain about 1 million distinct CDR3 sequences, more than 35% of them singletons. Sequenced: blood. The receptors here all came from a woman aged 60 to 75 in good health.

J is TRBJ1-4 and V is TRBV29-1; D remains ambiguous. CDR3 length: 13 residues. V lost 6 bases, J lost 0 bases, and 8 bases lay in between. The germline V gene encodes CDR1 SQVTM and CDR2 ANQGSEA. The CDR3 region has the DNA TGCAGCGTCAATTTCCCAACTAATGAAAAACTGTTTTTT. Encoded protein: CSVNFPTNEKLFF.

This clonotype has just a few counts. The genes are TRBV20-1 and TRBJ2-3; perhaps TRBD1 as D (6 bases). The CDR3 has 13 residues. CDR1 DFQATT and CDR2 SNEGSKA come from the germline V gene (reference sequence). V gave up 0 bases and J gave up 11 bases, with 15 bases separating them. The CDR3 DNA reads as TGCAGTGCTAGAGAACCACAGGGAATGGGGCAGTATTTT. It yields the protein CSAREPQGMGQYF.

The V and J genes are TRBV7-2 and TRBJ1-2; D gene unclear. From germline, CDR1 is SGHTA and CDR2 FQGNSA. Trimming stripped 1 base from V and 8 bases from J, with 17 bases between. The CDR3 runs to 15 residues. CDR3: CASSLDGPLMGGYTF. The CDR3 coding sequence is TGTGCCAGCAGCTTAGATGGTCCCCTGATGGGAGGCTACACCTTC.

A few counts support this clonotype. The CDR3, as DNA: TGCAGTGCTAGAGGCCCGTCCTACAATGAGCAGTTCTTC. Its translation: CSARGPSYNEQFF. The rearrangement joins TRBV20-1 to TRBJ2-1, with D unclear. This CDR3 has 13 residues. The germline CDR1 and CDR2 sequences are DFQATT and SNEGSKA (reference sequence). The V end lost 1 base, the J end lost 1 base, and 5 bases lay between the germline ends.

The V gene is TRBV6-5, the J gene TRBJ2-1; no reliable D call. From germline, CDR1 is MNHEY and CDR2 SVGAGI. CDR3 size: 13 residues. Between the trimmed V and J ends, which lost 5 bases and 3 bases, there was a span of 8 bases. DNA for the CDR3: TGTGCCAGCAGTCCCAGCCACTACAATGAGCAGTTCTTC. It is translated as CASSPSHYNEQFF.

V and J are TRBV7-2 and TRBJ2-7, with 8 bases aligning to TRBD2. With 10 bases clipped from V and 4 bases from J, the junction kept 12 bases outside the gene matches. The CDR3 consists of 14 residues. In germline, CDR1 is SGHTA, CDR2 FQGNSA. This chain's CDR3 is CAKQGLSGRYEQYF. CDR3 nucleotide sequence: TGTGCCAAGCAGGGTTTGAGCGGGAGATACGAGCAGTACTTC.

This clonotype was seen more than once but under ten times. V is TRBV20-1 and J is TRBJ2-4, with 9 nucleotides matching TRBD1. The CDR3 sequence is 15 residues long. The junction had 15 bases not matched to a gene; V was cut back by 2 bases and J by 13 bases. From germline, CDR1 is DFQATT and CDR2 SNEGSKA (reference sequence). CDR3 sequence: CSARLRDRVWGEQYF. As DNA, the CDR3 is TGCAGTGCTAGACTACGGGACAGGGTATGGGGTGAGCAGTACTTC.

The J gene is TRBJ2-4, the V gene TRBV5-6; tentative D call: TRBD2 (5 bases). V was cut by 4 bases and J by 9 bases, with 14 bases left in between. Germline CDR1 is SGHDT and CDR2 is YYEEEE. This CDR3 is 13 amino acids long. The CDR3 DNA reads as TGTGCCAGCAGCAAGAGCGGCTCGGGCATTCAGTACTTC. Its translation is CASSKSGSGIQYF.

J is TRBJ2-3 and V is TRBV5-1, with 7 nucleotides matching TRBD1. The CDR3 is 15 residues long. Unmatched junction bases numbered 10, after V lost 3 bases and J lost 6 bases. The germline V gene has CDR1 SGHRS and CDR2 YFSETQ. Here the CDR3 reads CASSSKGAPSDTQYF. The CDR3 bases are TGCGCCAGCAGCTCGAAGGGGGCCCCGTCGGATACGCAGTATTTT.

V gene TRBV20-1 combines with J gene TRBJ2-2, with 7 bases aligning to TRBD1. The CDR3 covers 15 residues. Germline assignment: CDR1 DFQATT and CDR2 SNEGSKA (reference sequence). Trimming at V came to 4 bases and at J to 1 base, leaving 6 bases not matched to a gene. The CDR3 is CSANSGTVNTGELFF. CDR3 DNA: TGCAGTGCTAACTCCGGGACAGTGAACACCGGGGAGCTGTTTTTT.

The rearrangement links TRBV20-1 to TRBJ2-3, with D unresolved. Trimming took off 1 base at V and 0 bases at J, with 11 bases between the two ends. Germline assignment: CDR1 DFQATT and CDR2 SNEGSKA (reference sequence). The CDR3 contains 15 residues. CDR3 sequence: CSARALLLSTDTQYF. CDR3 DNA: TGCAGTGCTAGAGCCCTTTTACTCAGCACAGATACGCAGTATTTT.

The CDR3 region has the DNA TGTGCCATCAGTGAGTCCGCGGCGGCTATTACTAGCGGGACCTCGCCATACAATGAGCAGTTCTTC. Translating it yields CAISESAAAITSGTSPYNEQFF. The chain has TRBV10-3 and TRBJ2-1; TRBD2 matches 10 bases. With 0 bases clipped from V and 4 bases from J, the junction kept 21 bases outside the gene matches. Germline CDR1 is ENHRY and CDR2 is SYGVKD. The CDR3 is 22 amino acids.

The chain couples TRBV28 to TRBJ1-5; maybe TRBD1 (5 bases). Germline CDR1 and CDR2: MDHEN and SYDVKM. Trimming pared 2 bases from V and 8 bases from J, leaving 16 bases between. This CDR3 is 15 amino acids long. The CDR3 here is CASSLIDSLMEPQHF. CDR3 bases: TGTGCCAGCAGTTTAATCGACAGCCTGATGGAGCCCCAGCATTTT.

This chain links TRBV20-1 with TRBJ2-5, with 10 bases matching TRBD2. The germline V gene has CDR1 DFQATT and CDR2 SNEGSKA (reference sequence). V shed 0 bases and J 4 bases; nucleotides not matched to a gene: 2. The CDR3 consists of 14 residues. CDR3 in amino acids: CSARERTSGETQYF. The CDR3 nucleotides read TGCAGTGCTAGAGAGAGGACTAGCGGAGAGACCCAGTACTTC.

This clonotype showed up just once. The genes are TRBV30 and TRBJ2-7, with unresolved D. Trimming removed 3 bases at V and 5 bases at J, with 14 bases between. CDR1 and CDR2 (germline): GTSNPN, SVGIG (reference sequence). CDR3 length: 13 residues. CDR3 DNA: TGTGCCTGGAGGGCTAGATTTTTCCACGAGCAGTACTTC. Residues: CAWRARFFHEQYF. Full variable domain (outside the CDR3, taken from reference TRBV30 and TRBJ2-7): SQTIHQWPATLVQPVGSPLSLECTVEGTSNPNLYWYRQAAGRGLQLLFYSVGIGQISSEVPQNLSASRPQDRQFILSSKKLLLSDSGFYLCAWRARFFHEQYFGPGTRLTVT.

The chain combines TRBV7-3 with TRBJ2-1; 14 bases agree with TRBD2. This CDR3 contains 15 residues. V was clipped by 7 bases and J by 7 bases; unmatched bases: 6. CDR1 and CDR2 from the germline V gene are SGHTA and FQGTGA. In DNA, the CDR3 is TGTGCCAGCAACCACGGGACTAGCGGGAGAAATGAGCAGTTCTTC. Translation: CASNHGTSGRNEQFF. The entire variable domain, with the rest obtained from reference TRBV7-3 and TRBJ2-1, is as follows: GAGVSQTPSNKVTEKGKYVELRCDPISGHTALYWYRQSLGQGPEFLIYFQGTGAADDSGLPNDRFFAVRPEGSVSTLKIQRTERGDSAVYLCASNHGTSGRNEQFFGPGTRLTVL.

This clonotype occurred once. DNA for the CDR3: TGTGCCAGCAGTTTTCTTGGGTCCAGCAATCAGCCCCAGCATTTT. Translating it yields CASSFLGSSNQPQHF. V usage is TRBV12-3 or TRBV12-4 and J usage is TRBJ1-5; D is unresolved. Trimming removed 3 bases at V and 1 base at J, with 10 bases between. CDR3 length: 15 amino acids.

This clonotype has more than one count but fewer than ten. The gene calls are TRBV11-1 and TRBJ2-3, with 10 bases that match TRBD1. The CDR3 consists of 17 residues. From germline, CDR1 is SGHAT and CDR2 FQDESV (reference sequence). J gave up 3 bases and V 5 bases, and 11 bases lay outside the gene matches. The CDR3 nucleotides are TGTGCCAGCAGCGGACGAGACCGGGACAGGGGAACAGATACGCAGTATTTT. This translates into CASSGRDRDRGTDTQYF. Filled out from reference TRBV11-1 and TRBJ2-3, the complete variable domain reads EAEVAQSPRYKITEKSQAVAFWCDPISGHATLYWYRQILGQGPELLVQFQDESVVDDSQLPKDRFSAERLKGVDSTLKIQPAELGDSAMYLCASSGRDRDRGTDTQYFGPGTRLTVL.

The chain links TRBV7-2 to TRBJ1-2; D remains unclear. V lost 1 base, J lost 2 bases, and 11 bases lay in between. From germline, CDR1 is SGHTA and CDR2 FQGNSA. The CDR3 is made up of 15 amino acids. The CDR3 region has the DNA TGTGCCAGCAGCTTAGAGGGATTACTGAACTATGGCTACACCTTC. This encodes CASSLEGLLNYGYTF.

This clonotype was counted only a few times. V is TRBV13 and J is TRBJ2-5; TRBD1 agrees at 8 bases. The V and J ends lost 5 bases and 9 bases, in that order; junction bases with no gene match: 14. The CDR3 spans 15 residues. CDR1 and CDR2 (germline): PRHDT, FYEKMQ (reference sequence). CDR3 coding DNA: TGTGCCAGCAGCCTATCGACAGGGGAATCCGGGTCCCAGTACTTC. This encodes CASSLSTGESGSQYF.

This clonotype came up many times. The J gene is TRBJ2-5, the V gene TRBV20-1; D is possibly TRBD1 or TRBD2 (5 bases each). Trimming took off 1 base at V and 0 bases at J, with 6 bases between the two ends. The CDR3 length is 13 residues. Germline CDR1 and CDR2: DFQATT and SNEGSKA (reference sequence). CDR3: CSARGGYQETQYF. The DNA of the CDR3 is TGCAGTGCTAGAGGGGGGTACCAAGAGACCCAGTACTTC.